The clone carrying this T cell receptor (beta chain) was observed a few times. Its antigen is not known. The germline V gene encodes CDR1 SGHVT and CDR2 SQSDAQ. The CDR3 spans 15 residues. The ends lost 5 bases at V and 8 bases at J; junction bases unmatched: 12. The sample originates from a study of tumor and adjacent non-tumor tissue in lung cancer. General study findings and limits: Compared with tumor, normal lung showed significantly lower TCR diversity.

Three rounds of nested PCR, following a modified ARM-PCR protocol, produced the TCRbeta library. In TCRdb, the multiplex PCR reads were re-called with MiXCR into one record per CDR3 protein. The table has more than 75,000 distinct CDR3 sequences, roughly 80% seen once. RNA was extracted from bulk tissue without any cell sorting. More than 3 cm separated this lung sample from the edge of the tumor. The clonotype comes from a man aged 55 to 70 with small cell lung cancer. The chain employs TRBV7-4 and TRBJ2-1; 7 bases are a match to TRBD2. Specimen: distant non-tumor lung tissue. This CDR3 is CASSTCGSNGDEQFF. DNA of the CDR3: TGTGCCAGCAGCACATGCGGGAGTAACGGGGATGAGCAGTTCTTC. Looking up the rest from reference TRBV7-4 and TRBJ2-1 gives the full variable domain: GAGVSQSPRYKVAKRGRDVALRCDSISGHVTLYWYRQTLGQGSEVLTYSQSDAQRDKSGRPSGRFSAERPERSVSTLKIQRTEQGDSAVYLCASSTCGSNGDEQFFGPGTRLTVL.